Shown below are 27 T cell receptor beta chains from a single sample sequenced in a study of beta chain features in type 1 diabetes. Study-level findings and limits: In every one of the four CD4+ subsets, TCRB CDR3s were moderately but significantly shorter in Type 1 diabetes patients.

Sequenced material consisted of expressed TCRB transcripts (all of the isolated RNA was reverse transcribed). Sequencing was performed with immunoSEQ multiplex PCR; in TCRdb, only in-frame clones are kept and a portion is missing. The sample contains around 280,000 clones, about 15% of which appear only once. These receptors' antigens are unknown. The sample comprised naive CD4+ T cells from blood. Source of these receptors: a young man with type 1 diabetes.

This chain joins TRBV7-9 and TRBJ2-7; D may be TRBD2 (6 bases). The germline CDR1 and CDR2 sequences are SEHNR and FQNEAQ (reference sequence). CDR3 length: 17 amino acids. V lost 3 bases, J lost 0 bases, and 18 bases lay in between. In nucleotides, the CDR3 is TGTGCCAGCAGCTTTCGTCCTGTTACCGGGAGCTCCTACGAGCAGTACTTC. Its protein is CASSFRPVTGSSYEQYF.

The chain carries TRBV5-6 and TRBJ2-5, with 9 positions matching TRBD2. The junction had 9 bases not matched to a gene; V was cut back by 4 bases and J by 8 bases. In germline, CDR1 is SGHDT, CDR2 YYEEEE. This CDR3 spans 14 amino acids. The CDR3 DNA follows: TGTGCCAGCAGCGCGGGGGGGCTTGTGGATACCCAGTACTTC. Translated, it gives CASSAGGLVDTQYF.

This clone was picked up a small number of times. For the CDR3, the DNA is TGTGCCAGCAATGTACAGGGTCGACGCGGGGAAAAACTGTTTTTT. Translating gives CASNVQGRRGEKLFF. The chain employs TRBV2 and TRBJ1-4, with a possible D match to TRBD1 (6 bases). The V and J ends lost 7 bases and 8 bases respectively, with 20 bases between them. This CDR3 has 15 amino acids. Germline V CDR1 and CDR2: SNHLY, FYNNEI.

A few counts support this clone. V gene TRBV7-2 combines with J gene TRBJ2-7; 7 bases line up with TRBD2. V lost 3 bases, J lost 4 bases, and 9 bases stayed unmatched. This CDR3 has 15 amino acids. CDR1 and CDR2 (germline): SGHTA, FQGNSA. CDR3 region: CASSLRRGREYEQYF. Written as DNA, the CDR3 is TGTGCCAGCAGCTTGCGTCGCGGGCGGGAGTACGAGCAGTACTTC.

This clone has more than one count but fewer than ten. The CDR3 coding sequence is TGTGCCTGGGGGTCAGAGGGTTCCCATTATGGCTACACCTTC. This encodes CAWGSEGSHYGYTF. The chain uses TRBV30 and TRBJ1-2; D is unclear. The ends were cut back, 5 bases at V and 5 bases at J, with 18 bases in the middle. Germline V CDR1 and CDR2: GTSNPN, SVGIG (reference sequence). This CDR3 contains 14 residues.

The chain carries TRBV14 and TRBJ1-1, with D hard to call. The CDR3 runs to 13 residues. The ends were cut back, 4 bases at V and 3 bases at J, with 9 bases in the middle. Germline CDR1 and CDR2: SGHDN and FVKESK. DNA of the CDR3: TGTGCCAGCAGCCCCCTGAGGGACACTGAAGCTTTCTTT. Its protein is CASSPLRDTEAFF.

The CDR3 sequence: CASSPLPLQGGAFF. CDR3 nucleotide sequence: TGTGCCAGCAGTCCGTTACCGCTACAAGGCGGAGCTTTCTTT. The rearrangement joins TRBV27 to TRBJ1-1; D is uncertain. The CDR3 is 14 amino acids. Germline V gene data show CDR1 as MNHEY and CDR2 as SMNVEV (reference sequence). The V end was cut by 5 bases, the J end by 10 bases, with 20 bases between.

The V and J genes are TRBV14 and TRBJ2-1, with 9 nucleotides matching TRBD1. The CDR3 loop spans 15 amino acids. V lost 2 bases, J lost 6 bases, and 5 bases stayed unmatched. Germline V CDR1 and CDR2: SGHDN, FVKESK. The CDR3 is CASSQQGTGINEQFF. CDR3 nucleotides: TGTGCCAGCAGCCAACAAGGGACAGGGATCAATGAGCAGTTCTTC.

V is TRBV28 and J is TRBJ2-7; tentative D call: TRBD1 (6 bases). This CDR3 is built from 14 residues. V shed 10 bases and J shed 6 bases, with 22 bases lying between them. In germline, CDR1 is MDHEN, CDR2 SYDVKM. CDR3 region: CATLVTTGPTEQYF. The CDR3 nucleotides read TGTGCCACCCTTGTGACGACAGGCCCCACCGAGCAGTACTTC.

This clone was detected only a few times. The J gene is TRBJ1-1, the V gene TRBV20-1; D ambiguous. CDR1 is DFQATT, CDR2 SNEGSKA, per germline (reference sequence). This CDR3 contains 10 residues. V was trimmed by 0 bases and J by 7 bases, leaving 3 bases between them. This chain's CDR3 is CSARDSEAFF. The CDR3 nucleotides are TGCAGTGCTAGAGATAGTGAAGCTTTCTTT.

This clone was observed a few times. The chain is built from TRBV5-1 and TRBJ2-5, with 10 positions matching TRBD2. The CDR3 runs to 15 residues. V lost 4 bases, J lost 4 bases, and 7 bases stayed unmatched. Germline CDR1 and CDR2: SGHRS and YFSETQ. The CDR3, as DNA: TGCGCCAGCAGCCCGGGACTAGCGAGGGGAGAGACCCAGTACTTC. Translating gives CASSPGLARGETQYF.

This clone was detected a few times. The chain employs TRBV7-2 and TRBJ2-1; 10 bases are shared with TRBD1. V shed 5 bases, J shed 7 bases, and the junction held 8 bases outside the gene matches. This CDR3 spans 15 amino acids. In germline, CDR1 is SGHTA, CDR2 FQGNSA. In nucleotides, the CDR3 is TGTGCCAGCAGCCTACGGACAGGGGGGAGGAATGAGCAGTTCTTC. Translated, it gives CASSLRTGGRNEQFF.

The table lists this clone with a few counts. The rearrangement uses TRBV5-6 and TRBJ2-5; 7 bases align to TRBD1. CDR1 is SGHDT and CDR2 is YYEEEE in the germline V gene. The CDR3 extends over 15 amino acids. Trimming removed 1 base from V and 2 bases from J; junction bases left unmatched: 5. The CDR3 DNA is TGTGCCAGCAGCTTGCGGGACAGTGGACAAGAGACCCAGTACTTC. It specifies CASSLRDSGQETQYF.

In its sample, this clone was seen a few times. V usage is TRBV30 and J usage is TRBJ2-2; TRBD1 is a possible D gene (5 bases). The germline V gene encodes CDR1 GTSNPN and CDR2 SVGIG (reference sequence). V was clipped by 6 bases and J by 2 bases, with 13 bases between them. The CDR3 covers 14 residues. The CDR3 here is CACRVNHNTGELFF. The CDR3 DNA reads TGTGCCTGCAGGGTAAACCACAACACCGGGGAGCTGTTTTTT.

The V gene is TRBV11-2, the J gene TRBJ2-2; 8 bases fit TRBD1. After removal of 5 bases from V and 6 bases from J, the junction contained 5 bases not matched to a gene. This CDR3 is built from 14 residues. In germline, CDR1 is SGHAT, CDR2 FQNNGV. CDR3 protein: CASSNIQGAGELFF. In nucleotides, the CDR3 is TGTGCCAGCAGCAACATACAGGGGGCCGGGGAGCTGTTTTTT.

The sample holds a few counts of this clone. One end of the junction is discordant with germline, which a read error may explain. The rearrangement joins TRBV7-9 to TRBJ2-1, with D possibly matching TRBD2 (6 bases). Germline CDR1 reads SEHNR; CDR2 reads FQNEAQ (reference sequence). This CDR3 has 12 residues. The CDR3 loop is CAPRGINNEQFF. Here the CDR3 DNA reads TGCGCTCCTCGGGGGATAAACAATGAGCAGTTCTTC.

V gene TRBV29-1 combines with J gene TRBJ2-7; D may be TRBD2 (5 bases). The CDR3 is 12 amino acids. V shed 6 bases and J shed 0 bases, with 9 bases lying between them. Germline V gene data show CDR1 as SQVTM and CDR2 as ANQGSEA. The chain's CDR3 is CSVGVPSYEQYF. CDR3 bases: TGCAGCGTCGGGGTACCCTCCTACGAGCAGTACTTC.

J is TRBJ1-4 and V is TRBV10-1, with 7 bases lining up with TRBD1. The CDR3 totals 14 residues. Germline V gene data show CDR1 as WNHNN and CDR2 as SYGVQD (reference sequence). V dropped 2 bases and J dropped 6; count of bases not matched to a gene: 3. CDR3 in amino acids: CASSEGQGDEKLFF. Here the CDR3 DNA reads TGCGCCAGCAGTGAGGGGCAGGGGGATGAAAAACTGTTTTTT.

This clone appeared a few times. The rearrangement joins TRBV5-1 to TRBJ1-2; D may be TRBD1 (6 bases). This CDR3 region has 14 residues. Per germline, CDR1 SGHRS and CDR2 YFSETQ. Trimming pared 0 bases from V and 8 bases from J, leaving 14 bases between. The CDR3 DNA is TGCGCCAGCAGCTTGGTCGGGCAGGGGACCGGCTACACCTTC. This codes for CASSLVGQGTGYTF.

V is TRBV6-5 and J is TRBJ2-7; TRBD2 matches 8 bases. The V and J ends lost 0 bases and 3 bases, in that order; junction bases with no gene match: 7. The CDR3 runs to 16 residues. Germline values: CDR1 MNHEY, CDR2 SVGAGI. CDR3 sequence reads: CASSYSGGGSFYEQYF. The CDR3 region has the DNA TGTGCCAGCAGTTACTCCGGCGGGGGGAGTTTCTACGAGCAGTACTTC.

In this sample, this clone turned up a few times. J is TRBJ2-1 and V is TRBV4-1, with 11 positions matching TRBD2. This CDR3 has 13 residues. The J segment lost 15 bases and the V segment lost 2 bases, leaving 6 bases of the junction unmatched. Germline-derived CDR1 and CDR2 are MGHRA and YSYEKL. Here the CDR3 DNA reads TGCGCCAGCAGCCAAATAGCGGGAGGGGCGCCGTTCTTC. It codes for CASSQIAGGAPFF.

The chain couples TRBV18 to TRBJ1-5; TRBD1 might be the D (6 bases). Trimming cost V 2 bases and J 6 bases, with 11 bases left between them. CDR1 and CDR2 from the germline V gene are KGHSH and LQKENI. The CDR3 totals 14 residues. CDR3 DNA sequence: TGTGCCAGCTCACCAGAACAGGGTTTTCAGCCCCAGCATTTT. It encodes CASSPEQGFQPQHF.

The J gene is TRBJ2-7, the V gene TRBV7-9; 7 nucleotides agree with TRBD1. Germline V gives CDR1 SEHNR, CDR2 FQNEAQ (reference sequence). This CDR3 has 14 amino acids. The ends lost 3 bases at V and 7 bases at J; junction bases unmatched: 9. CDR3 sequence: CASSLTGTPKEQYF. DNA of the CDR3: TGTGCCAGCAGCTTGACAGGGACCCCGAAGGAGCAGTACTTC.

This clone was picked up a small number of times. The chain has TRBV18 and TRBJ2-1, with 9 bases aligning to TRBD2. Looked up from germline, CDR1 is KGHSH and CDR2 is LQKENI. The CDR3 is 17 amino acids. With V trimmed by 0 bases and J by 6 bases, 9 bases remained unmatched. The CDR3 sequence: CASSPPSRGRAGNEQFF. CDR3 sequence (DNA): TGTGCCAGCTCACCACCGTCTCGCGGGAGGGCTGGCAATGAGCAGTTCTTC.

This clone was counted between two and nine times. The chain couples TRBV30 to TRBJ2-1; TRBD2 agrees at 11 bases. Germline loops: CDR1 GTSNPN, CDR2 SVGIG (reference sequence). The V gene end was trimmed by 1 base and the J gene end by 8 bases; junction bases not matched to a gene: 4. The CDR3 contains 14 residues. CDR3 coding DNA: TGTGCCTGGAGTGCCATAGCGGGAGGGGATGAGCAGTTCTTC. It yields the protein CAWSAIAGGDEQFF.

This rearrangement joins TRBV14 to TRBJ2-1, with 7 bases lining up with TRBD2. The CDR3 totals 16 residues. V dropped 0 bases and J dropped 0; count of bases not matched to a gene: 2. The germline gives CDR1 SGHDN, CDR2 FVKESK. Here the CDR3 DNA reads TGTGCCAGCAGCCAAGACGGGAGGTTCTCCTACAATGAGCAGTTCTTC. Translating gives CASSQDGRFSYNEQFF. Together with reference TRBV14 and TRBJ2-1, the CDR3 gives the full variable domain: EAGVTQFPSHSVIEKGQTVTLRCDPISGHDNLYWYRRVMGKEIKFLLHFVKESKQDESGMPNNRFLAERTGGTYSTLKVQPAELEDSGVYFCASSQDGRFSYNEQFFGPGTRLTVL.

The CDR3 protein is CASSLAGIAKNIQYF. For the CDR3, the DNA is TGTGCCAGCAGCTTAGCGGGCATAGCCAAAAACATTCAGTACTTC. This chain uses TRBV7-2 with TRBJ2-4; D call uncertain. CDR3 length: 15 residues. Trimming removed 0 bases at V and 0 bases at J, with 6 bases between. From germline, CDR1 is SGHTA and CDR2 FQGNSA.